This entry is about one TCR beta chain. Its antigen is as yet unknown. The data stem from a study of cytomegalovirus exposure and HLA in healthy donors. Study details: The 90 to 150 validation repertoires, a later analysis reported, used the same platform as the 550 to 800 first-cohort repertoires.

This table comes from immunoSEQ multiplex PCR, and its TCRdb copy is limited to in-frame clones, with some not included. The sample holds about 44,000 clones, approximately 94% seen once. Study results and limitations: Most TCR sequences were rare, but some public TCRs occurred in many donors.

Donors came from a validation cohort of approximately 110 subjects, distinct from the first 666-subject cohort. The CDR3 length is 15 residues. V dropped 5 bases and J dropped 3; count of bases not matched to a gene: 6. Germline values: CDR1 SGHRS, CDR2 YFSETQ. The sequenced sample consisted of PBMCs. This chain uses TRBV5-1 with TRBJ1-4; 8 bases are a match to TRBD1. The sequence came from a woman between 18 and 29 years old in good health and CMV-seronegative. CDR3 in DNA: TGCGCCAGCAGTCGTGGACAGGGACCTAATGAAAAACTGTTTTTT. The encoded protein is CASSRGQGPNEKLFF.